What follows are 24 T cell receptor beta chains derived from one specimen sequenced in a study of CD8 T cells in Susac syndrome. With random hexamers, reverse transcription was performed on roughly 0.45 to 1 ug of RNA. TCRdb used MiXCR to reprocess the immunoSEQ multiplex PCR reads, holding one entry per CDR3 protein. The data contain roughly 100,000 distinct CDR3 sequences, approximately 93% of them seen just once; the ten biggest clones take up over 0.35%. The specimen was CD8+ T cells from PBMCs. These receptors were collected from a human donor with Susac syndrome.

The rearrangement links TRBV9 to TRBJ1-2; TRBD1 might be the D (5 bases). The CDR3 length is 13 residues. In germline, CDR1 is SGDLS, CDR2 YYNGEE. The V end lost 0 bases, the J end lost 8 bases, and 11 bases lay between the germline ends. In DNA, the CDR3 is TGTGCCAGCAGCGTAGGACAGCTTCAAGGCTACACCTTC. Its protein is CASSVGQLQGYTF.

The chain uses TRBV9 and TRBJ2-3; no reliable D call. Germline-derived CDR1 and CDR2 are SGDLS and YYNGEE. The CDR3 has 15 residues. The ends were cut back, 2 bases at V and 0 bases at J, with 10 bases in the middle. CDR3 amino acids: CASSVRAHSTDTQYF. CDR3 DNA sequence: TGTGCCAGCAGCGTTCGGGCCCATAGCACAGATACGCAGTATTTT.

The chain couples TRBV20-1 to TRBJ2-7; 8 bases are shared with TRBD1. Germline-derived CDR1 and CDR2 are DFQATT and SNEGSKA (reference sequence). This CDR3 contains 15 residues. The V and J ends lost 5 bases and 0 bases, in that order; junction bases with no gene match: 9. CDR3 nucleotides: TGCAGTGCTTTAGCCCAGACAGGGGTCTCCTACGAGCAGTACTTC. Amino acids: CSALAQTGVSYEQYF.

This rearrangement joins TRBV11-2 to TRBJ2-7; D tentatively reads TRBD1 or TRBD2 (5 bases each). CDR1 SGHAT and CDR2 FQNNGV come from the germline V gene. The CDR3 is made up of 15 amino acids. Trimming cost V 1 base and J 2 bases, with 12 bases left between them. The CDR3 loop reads CASSLGDPITYEQYF. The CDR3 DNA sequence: TGTGCCAGCAGCTTAGGGGACCCGATTACCTACGAGCAGTACTTC.

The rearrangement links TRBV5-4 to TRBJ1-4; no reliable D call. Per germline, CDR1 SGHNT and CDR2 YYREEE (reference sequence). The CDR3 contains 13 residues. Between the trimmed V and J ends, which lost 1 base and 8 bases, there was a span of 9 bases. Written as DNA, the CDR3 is TGTGCCAGCAGCTTGCGATCTGGGGAAAAACTGTTTTTT. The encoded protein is CASSLRSGEKLFF. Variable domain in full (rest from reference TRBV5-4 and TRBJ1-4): ETGVTQSPTHLIKTRGQQVTLRCSSQSGHNTVSWYQQALGQGPQFIFQYYREEENGRGNFPPRFSGLQFPNYSSELNVNALELDDSALYLCASSLRSGEKLFFGSGTQLSVL.

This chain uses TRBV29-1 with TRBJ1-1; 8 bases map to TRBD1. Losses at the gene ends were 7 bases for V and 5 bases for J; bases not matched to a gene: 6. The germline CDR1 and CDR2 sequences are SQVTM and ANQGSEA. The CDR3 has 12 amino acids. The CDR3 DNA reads TGCAGCGCTGGACAGGGTAGAACTGAAGCTTTCTTT. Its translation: CSAGQGRTEAFF.

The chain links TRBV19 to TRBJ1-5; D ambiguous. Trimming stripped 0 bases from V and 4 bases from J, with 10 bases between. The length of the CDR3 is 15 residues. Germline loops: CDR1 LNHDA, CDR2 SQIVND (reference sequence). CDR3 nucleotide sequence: TGTGCCAGTAGTATAGAGGAAGAACGGAATCAGCCCCAGCATTTT. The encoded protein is CASSIEEERNQPQHF.

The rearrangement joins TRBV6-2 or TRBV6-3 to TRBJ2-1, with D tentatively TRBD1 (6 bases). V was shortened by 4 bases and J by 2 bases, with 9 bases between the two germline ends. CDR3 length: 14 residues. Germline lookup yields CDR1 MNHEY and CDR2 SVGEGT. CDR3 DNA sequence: TGTGCCAGCAGTTCAGGGGACACCTACAATGAGCAGTTCTTC. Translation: CASSSGDTYNEQFF.

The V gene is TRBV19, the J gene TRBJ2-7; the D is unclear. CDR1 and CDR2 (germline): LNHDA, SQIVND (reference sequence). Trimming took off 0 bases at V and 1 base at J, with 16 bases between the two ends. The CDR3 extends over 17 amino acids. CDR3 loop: CASSIDLKAGVSYEQYF. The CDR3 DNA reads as TGTGCCAGTAGTATAGATCTTAAGGCAGGAGTATCCTACGAGCAGTACTTC.

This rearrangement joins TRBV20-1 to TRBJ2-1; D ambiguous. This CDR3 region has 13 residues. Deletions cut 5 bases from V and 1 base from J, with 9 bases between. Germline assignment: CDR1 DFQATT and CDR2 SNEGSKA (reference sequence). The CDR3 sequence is CSAPAQSYNEQFF. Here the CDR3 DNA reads TGCAGTGCTCCGGCCCAATCCTACAATGAGCAGTTCTTC.

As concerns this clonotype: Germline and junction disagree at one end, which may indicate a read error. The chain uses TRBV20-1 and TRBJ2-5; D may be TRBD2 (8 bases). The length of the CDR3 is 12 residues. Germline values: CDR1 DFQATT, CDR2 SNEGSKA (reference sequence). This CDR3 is CSAGGAGGHENF. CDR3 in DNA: TGCAGTGCCGGGGGGGCAGGGGGGCATGAAAACTTC.

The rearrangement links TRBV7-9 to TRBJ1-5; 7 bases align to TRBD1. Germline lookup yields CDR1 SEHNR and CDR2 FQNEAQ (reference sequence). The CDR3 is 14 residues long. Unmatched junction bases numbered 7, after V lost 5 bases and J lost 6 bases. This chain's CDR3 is CASSEKGAGQPQHF. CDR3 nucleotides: TGTGCCAGCAGCGAAAAGGGGGCCGGTCAGCCCCAGCATTTT.

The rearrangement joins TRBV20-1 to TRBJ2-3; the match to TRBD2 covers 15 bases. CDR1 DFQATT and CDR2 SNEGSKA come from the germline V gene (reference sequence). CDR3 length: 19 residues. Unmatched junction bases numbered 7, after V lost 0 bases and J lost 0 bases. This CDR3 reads CSARDRKGLAGGSTDTQYF. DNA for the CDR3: TGCAGTGCTAGAGATAGAAAGGGACTAGCGGGGGGTAGCACAGATACGCAGTATTTT.

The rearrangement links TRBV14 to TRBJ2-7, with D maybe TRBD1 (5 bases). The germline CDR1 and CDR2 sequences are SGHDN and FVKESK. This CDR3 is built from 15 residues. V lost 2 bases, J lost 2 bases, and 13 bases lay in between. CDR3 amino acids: CASSQTTAPTYEQYF. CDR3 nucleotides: TGTGCCAGCAGCCAAACGACAGCCCCAACCTACGAGCAGTACTTC.

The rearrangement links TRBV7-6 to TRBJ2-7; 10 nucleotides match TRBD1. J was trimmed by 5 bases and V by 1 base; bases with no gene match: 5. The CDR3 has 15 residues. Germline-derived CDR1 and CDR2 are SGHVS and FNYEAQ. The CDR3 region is CASSLDAGQGNEQYF. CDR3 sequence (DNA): TGTGCCAGCAGCTTAGATGCGGGACAGGGGAACGAGCAGTACTTC.

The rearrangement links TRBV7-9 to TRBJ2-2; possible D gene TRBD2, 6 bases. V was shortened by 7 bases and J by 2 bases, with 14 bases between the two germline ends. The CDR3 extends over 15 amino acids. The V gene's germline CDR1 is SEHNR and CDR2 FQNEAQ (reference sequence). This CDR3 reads CASTLSGGNTGELFF. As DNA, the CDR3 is TGTGCCAGCACCCTGTCCGGGGGAAACACCGGGGAGCTGTTTTTT.

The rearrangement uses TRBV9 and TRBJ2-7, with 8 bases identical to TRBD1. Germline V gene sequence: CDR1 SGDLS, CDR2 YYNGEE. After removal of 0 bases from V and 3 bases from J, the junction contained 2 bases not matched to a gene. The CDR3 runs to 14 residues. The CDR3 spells CASSVAGQGYEQYF. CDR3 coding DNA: TGTGCCAGCAGCGTAGCCGGACAGGGCTACGAGCAGTACTTC.

The DNA for the CDR3 is TGTGCCAGCAGCTCACCGGGACTAGCCGACACCGGGGAGCTGTTTTTT. Its translation: CASSSPGLADTGELFF. The genes are TRBV13 and TRBJ2-2; 9 bases are a match to TRBD2. The CDR3 covers 16 residues. V trimming: 4 bases; J trimming: 3 bases; junction bases outside the gene matches: 6. Germline assignment: CDR1 PRHDT and CDR2 FYEKMQ (reference sequence).

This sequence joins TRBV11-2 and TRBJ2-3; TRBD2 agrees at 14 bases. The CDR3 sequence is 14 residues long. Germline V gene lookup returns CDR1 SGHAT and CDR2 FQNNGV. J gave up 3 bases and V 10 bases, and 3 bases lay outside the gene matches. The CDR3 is CATGLAGGTDTQYF. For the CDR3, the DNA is TGTGCCACAGGACTAGCGGGGGGAACAGATACGCAGTATTTT. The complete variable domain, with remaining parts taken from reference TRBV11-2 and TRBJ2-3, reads EAGVAQSPRYKIIEKRQSVAFWCNPISGHATLYWYQQILGQGPKLLIQFQNNGVVDDSQLPKDRFSAERLKGVDSTLKIQPAKLEDSAVYLCATGLAGGTDTQYFGPGTRLTVL.

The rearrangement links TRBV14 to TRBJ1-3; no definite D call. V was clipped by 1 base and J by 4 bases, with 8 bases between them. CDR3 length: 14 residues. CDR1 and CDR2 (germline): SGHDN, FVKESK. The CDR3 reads CASSQGTGGNTIYF. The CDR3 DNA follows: TGTGCCAGCAGCCAAGGGACGGGCGGAAACACCATATATTTT.

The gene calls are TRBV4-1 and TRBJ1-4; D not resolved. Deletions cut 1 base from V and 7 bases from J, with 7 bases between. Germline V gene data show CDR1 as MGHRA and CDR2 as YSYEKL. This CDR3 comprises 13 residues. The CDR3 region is CASSQVGLEKLFF. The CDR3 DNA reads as TGCGCCAGCAGCCAAGTTGGACTTGAAAAACTGTTTTTT.

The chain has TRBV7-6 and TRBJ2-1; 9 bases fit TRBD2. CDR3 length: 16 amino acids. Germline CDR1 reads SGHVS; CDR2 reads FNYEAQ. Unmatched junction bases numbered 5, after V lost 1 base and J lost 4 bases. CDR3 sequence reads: CASSLGASGVYNEQFF. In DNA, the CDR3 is TGTGCCAGCAGCTTAGGGGCTAGCGGGGTGTACAATGAGCAGTTCTTC.

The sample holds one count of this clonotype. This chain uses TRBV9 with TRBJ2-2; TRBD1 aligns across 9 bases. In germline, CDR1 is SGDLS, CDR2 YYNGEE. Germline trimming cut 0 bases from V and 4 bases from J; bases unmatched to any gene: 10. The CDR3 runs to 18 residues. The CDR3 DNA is TGTGCCAGCAGCGTAGACCCGGTGGGACAGGGAGGCACCGGGGAGCTGTTTTTT. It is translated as CASSVDPVGQGGTGELFF.

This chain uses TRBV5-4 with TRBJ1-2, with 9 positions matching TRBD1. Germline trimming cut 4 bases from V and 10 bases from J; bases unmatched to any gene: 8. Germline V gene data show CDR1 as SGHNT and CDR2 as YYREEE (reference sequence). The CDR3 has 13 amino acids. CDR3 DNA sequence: TGTGCCAGCAGCGACGGGACAGGGTCGTCCTACACCTTC. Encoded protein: CASSDGTGSSYTF.